One sample yielded the 32 T cell receptor beta chains listed below, sequenced in a study of blood T cell repertoires in COVID-19. The table came from immunoSEQ multiplex PCR; TCRdb's copy has only in-frame clones and leaves some out. The sample has tens of thousands of clones, about 80% seen once; the top ten hold roughly 35%. The sequenced sample was peripheral blood. These receptor sequences come from a woman in her sixties or seventies with acute or convalescent COVID-19.

This clone was recorded a few times. This CDR3 reads CASSHRGRDEQYF. DNA of the CDR3: TGTGCCAGCAGTCACCGTGGGAGGGACGAGCAGTACTTC. This sequence joins TRBV27 and TRBJ2-7; 7 positions match TRBD2. V trimming: 5 bases; J trimming: 5 bases; junction bases outside the gene matches: 6. The CDR3 has 13 residues. CDR1 and CDR2 (germline): MNHEY, SMNVEV (reference sequence).

V gene TRBV3-1 (or the pseudogene TRBV3-2) combines with J gene TRBJ1-3; 8 bases line up with TRBD1. After removal of 3 bases from V and 4 bases from J, the junction contained 8 bases not matched to a gene. The CDR3 loop spans 16 amino acids. Germline loops: CDR1 LGHDT, CDR2 YNNKEL (reference sequence). CDR3 region: CASSHVTGGTGNTIYF. CDR3 DNA sequence: TGTGCCAGCAGCCACGTTACAGGGGGGACAGGAAACACCATATATTTT.

This clone was observed a few times. V and J are TRBV5-5 and TRBJ1-1; 7 nucleotides match TRBD1. V trimming: 4 bases; J trimming: 5 bases; junction bases outside the gene matches: 8. CDR3 length equals 14 residues. Germline CDR1 reads SGHKS; CDR2 reads YYEKEE (reference sequence). The CDR3 nucleotides are TGTGCCAGCAGCCCGACAGGGAGGATGACTGAAGCTTTCTTT. Translating gives CASSPTGRMTEAFF.

The rearrangement links TRBV7-6 to TRBJ2-3; D might be TRBD1 (6 bases). V was shortened by 5 bases and J by 0 bases, with 15 bases between the two germline ends. Looked up from germline, CDR1 is SGHVS and CDR2 is FNYEAQ. This CDR3 contains 16 residues. The CDR3 loop is CASSLEGQISTDTQYF. CDR3 DNA sequence: TGTGCCAGCAGCCTGGAAGGACAGATTAGCACAGATACGCAGTATTTT.

This rearrangement joins TRBV5-6 to TRBJ2-7, with TRBD1 matching over 7 bases. Unmatched junction bases numbered 6, after V lost 0 bases and J lost 6 bases. This CDR3 is 14 amino acids long. CDR1 and CDR2 (germline): SGHDT, YYEEEE. The CDR3 coding sequence is TGTGCCAGCAGCTTGGACAGGGGCCTGGTCGAGCAGTACTTC. The encoded protein is CASSLDRGLVEQYF. The full variable domain, rest sourced from reference TRBV5-6 and TRBJ2-7, is DAGVTQSPTHLIKTRGQQVTLRCSPKSGHDTVSWYQQALGQGPQFIFQYYEEEERQRGNFPDRFSGHQFPNYSSELNVNALLLGDSALYLCASSLDRGLVEQYFGPGTRLTVT.

The rearrangement joins TRBV7-2 to TRBJ1-5; the D gene is possibly TRBD1 (5 bases). The V end was cut by 2 bases, the J end by 10 bases, with 18 bases between. Germline CDR1 reads SGHTA; CDR2 reads FQGNSA. This CDR3 contains 15 residues. CDR3 in amino acids: CASSLSRGMGGPQHF. CDR3 bases: TGTGCCAGCAGCTTAAGTAGGGGAATGGGGGGACCCCAGCATTTT.

In this sample, this clone turned up a few times. The chain carries TRBV11-3 and TRBJ2-7; a possible D gene is TRBD2 (5 bases). This CDR3 contains 14 residues. Germline V gene data show CDR1 as SGHNT and CDR2 as YENEEA. V lost 5 bases and J 0 bases, leaving 11 bases between the germline ends. CDR3 nucleotides: TGTGCCAGCAGCCCTTCGCGGGCCTCCTACGAGCAGTACTTC. Encoded protein: CASSPSRASYEQYF.

This chain joins TRBV5-1 and TRBJ2-1, with 8 bases that match TRBD2. Germline V CDR1 and CDR2: SGHRS, YFSETQ. The junction had 11 bases not matched to a gene; V was cut back by 6 bases and J by 9 bases. The CDR3 totals 14 residues. CDR3 residues: CASTPGLDVGEQFF. In nucleotides, the CDR3 is TGCGCCAGCACTCCGGGACTAGACGTCGGTGAGCAGTTCTTC.

This clone has a handful of counts. The V gene is TRBV7-2, the J gene TRBJ2-3, with D maybe TRBD2 (6 bases). Trimming pared 4 bases from V and 6 bases from J, leaving 8 bases between. The CDR3 sequence is 12 residues long. Germline CDR1 and CDR2: SGHTA and FQGNSA. The CDR3 loop reads CASSSGGDTQYF. CDR3 nucleotide sequence: TGTGCCAGCAGCTCTGGAGGGGATACGCAGTATTTT.

The chain links TRBV6-5 to TRBJ2-1; D unclear. Germline lookup yields CDR1 MNHEY and CDR2 SVGAGI. V was shortened by 6 bases and J by 5 bases, with 11 bases between the two germline ends. The CDR3 has 13 residues. The CDR3 sequence is CASSVTQNNEQFF. For the CDR3, the DNA is TGTGCCAGCAGCGTAACACAGAACAATGAGCAGTTCTTC.

The chain carries TRBV10-1 and TRBJ2-1; TRBD1 matches 7 bases. Trimming cost V 3 bases and J 3 bases; bases outside gene matches: 11. The CDR3 contains 17 residues. Germline V CDR1 and CDR2: WNHNN, SYGVQD (reference sequence). CDR3 protein: CASSERVGGQIYNEQFF. The CDR3 DNA sequence: TGCGCCAGCAGTGAAAGGGTAGGGGGACAGATCTACAATGAGCAGTTCTTC.

This rearrangement joins TRBV4-3 to TRBJ2-1, with D possibly matching TRBD1 (5 bases). The CDR3 sequence is 15 residues long. Germline loops: CDR1 LGHNA, CDR2 YSLEER. V shed 1 base and J shed 5 bases, with 12 bases lying between them. DNA for the CDR3: TGCGCCAGCAGCCAAGGGGGCTACAGAGACAATGAGCAGTTCTTC. Residues: CASSQGGYRDNEQFF.

The J gene is TRBJ2-2, the V gene TRBV5-1; TRBD1 agrees at 8 bases. The germline gives CDR1 SGHRS, CDR2 YFSETQ. Unmatched junction bases numbered 7, after V lost 9 bases and J lost 6 bases. This CDR3 comprises 13 residues. The CDR3 protein is CATWDRSAGELFF. Written as DNA, the CDR3 is TGCGCCACTTGGGACAGGAGTGCCGGGGAGCTGTTTTTT.

This chain joins TRBV11-2 and TRBJ1-1; the D gene is possibly TRBD1 (5 bases). Germline V lookup: CDR1 SGHAT, CDR2 FQNNGV. CDR3 length equals 15 residues. V was cut by 5 bases and J by 0 bases, with 13 bases left in between. CDR3 loop: CASSPRTTMNTEAFF. The CDR3 nucleotides are TGTGCCAGCAGCCCCCGGACAACGATGAACACTGAAGCTTTCTTT.

V usage is TRBV9 and J usage is TRBJ1-2; 8 bases fit TRBD1. With 0 bases clipped from V and 6 bases from J, the junction kept 22 bases outside the gene matches. Germline V gives CDR1 SGDLS, CDR2 YYNGEE. The length of the CDR3 is 20 residues. In DNA form, the CDR3 reads TGTGCCAGCAGCGTAGAGGCTCGTACCTTTTCAGGGGGCAAACGCGATGGCTACACCTTC. Translated: CASSVEARTFSGGKRDGYTF.

V usage is TRBV5-1 and J usage is TRBJ1-2; the match to TRBD1 covers 8 bases. The germline CDR1 and CDR2 sequences are SGHRS and YFSETQ. CDR3 size: 17 residues. J gave up 1 base and V 1 base, and 9 bases lay outside the gene matches. The CDR3 protein is CASSLKAGGSGNYGYTF. The DNA for the CDR3 is TGCGCCAGCAGCTTGAAGGCAGGGGGCTCGGGTAACTATGGCTACACCTTC.

V gene TRBV7-9 combines with J gene TRBJ2-1, with 8 bases matching TRBD1. J lost 3 bases, V lost 5 bases, and 15 bases had no gene match. The V gene's germline CDR1 is SEHNR and CDR2 FQNEAQ (reference sequence). The CDR3 spans 18 residues. The CDR3 spells CASSPSTPQGEHYNEQFF. The CDR3 coding sequence is TGTGCCAGCAGCCCCTCCACGCCACAGGGGGAACACTACAATGAGCAGTTCTTC.

This clone has a single count. This chain links TRBV15 with TRBJ1-5; TRBD1 aligns across 9 bases. There are 15 residues in the CDR3. CDR1 is LNHNV, CDR2 YYDKDF, per germline (reference sequence). V gave up 5 bases and J gave up 4 bases; unmatched junction bases: 6. The CDR3 nucleotides read TGTGCCACCAGCGGAAGGACAGGGGTAAATCAGCCCCAGCATTTT. Protein sequence: CATSGRTGVNQPQHF. The variable domain in full, completed from reference TRBV15 and TRBJ1-5, reads DAMVIQNPRYQVTQFGKPVTLSCSQTLNHNVMYWYQQKSSQAPKLLFHYYDKDFNNEADTPDNFQSRRPNTSFCFLDIRSPGLGDTAMYLCATSGRTGVNQPQHFGDGTRLSIL.

This clone appeared a few times. The CDR3: CASIGPTSGSWGEQFF. The CDR3 DNA reads as TGTGCCTCTATCGGCCCGACTAGCGGGTCCTGGGGTGAGCAGTTCTTC. This sequence joins TRBV30 and TRBJ2-1; 10 positions match TRBD2. The CDR3 has 16 residues. Looked up from germline, CDR1 is GTSNPN and CDR2 is SVGIG (reference sequence). The V and J ends lost 7 bases and 9 bases, in that order; junction bases with no gene match: 18. Combining the CDR3 with reference TRBV30 and TRBJ2-1 gives the whole variable domain SQTIHQWPATLVQPVGSPLSLECTVEGTSNPNLYWYRQAAGRGLQLLFYSVGIGQISSEVPQNLSASRPQDRQFILSSKKLLLSDSGFYLCASIGPTSGSWGEQFFGPGTRLTVL.

The chain couples TRBV7-8 to TRBJ2-1, with 12 positions matching TRBD2. The CDR3 extends over 16 amino acids. The trim removed 5 bases at V and 3 bases at J, leaving 5 bases unmatched. Germline values: CDR1 SGHVS, CDR2 FQNEAQ. The DNA for the CDR3 is TGTGCCAGCAGCCCTAGCGGGGGGGCTTTCTACAATGAGCAGTTCTTC. This translates into CASSPSGGAFYNEQFF.

This clone was detected a few times. The V and J genes are TRBV18 and TRBJ1-1, with D tentatively TRBD1 (5 bases). V was clipped by 3 bases and J by 1 base, with 15 bases between them. Germline lookup yields CDR1 KGHSH and CDR2 LQKENI. The CDR3 length is 16 residues. In DNA, the CDR3 is TGTGCCAGCTCACCTTTAGGAATAGGGGCGAACACTGAAGCTTTCTTT. Translation gives CASSPLGIGANTEAFF.

The CDR3 nucleotides are TGTGCCAGTAGTAAAATACAGTATTCTAACTATGGCTACACCTTC. Amino acid sequence: CASSKIQYSNYGYTF. The V call is TRBV19, the J call TRBJ1-2; D unclear. V lost 4 bases to trimming and J lost 0 bases, with 12 bases between them. The germline gives CDR1 LNHDA, CDR2 SQIVND (reference sequence). The CDR3 covers 15 residues.

The rearrangement joins TRBV28 to TRBJ1-5; 9 nucleotides align to TRBD1. Looked up from germline, CDR1 is MDHEN and CDR2 is SYDVKM. This CDR3 is 14 amino acids long. The V segment lost 5 bases and the J segment 5 bases; nucleotides outside the gene matches: 4. The CDR3 region is CASSRTGDHQPQHF. The CDR3 nucleotides read TGTGCCAGCAGTCGGACAGGGGACCATCAGCCCCAGCATTTT. The whole variable domain, filled in from reference TRBV28 and TRBJ1-5, reads DVKVTQSSRYLVKRTGEKVFLECVQDMDHENMFWYRQDPGLGLRLIYFSYDVKMKEKGDIPEGYSVSREKKERFSLILESASTNQTSMYLCASSRTGDHQPQHFGDGTRLSIL.

This chain joins TRBV5-6 and TRBJ1-2, with D possibly being TRBD1 (5 bases). The germline V gene has CDR1 SGHDT and CDR2 YYEEEE. This CDR3 comprises 14 residues. V dropped 0 bases and J dropped 4 bases, with 10 bases sitting between them. CDR3 nucleotide sequence: TGTGCCAGCAGCTTGGAGGCAGGGCCCTATGGCTACACCTTC. Its translation is CASSLEAGPYGYTF.

The rearrangement links TRBV29-1 to TRBJ1-1, with no clear D. The CDR3 totals 12 residues. CDR1 and CDR2 from the germline V gene are SQVTM and ANQGSEA. Trimming pared 4 bases from V and 3 bases from J, leaving 9 bases between. In nucleotides, the CDR3 is TGCAGCGTTGCGCAGGATTACACTGAAGCTTTCTTT. This gives the protein CSVAQDYTEAFF.

The chain employs TRBV5-8 and TRBJ2-5; a weak D match, TRBD1 (5 bases). V was cut by 0 bases and J by 5 bases, with 11 bases left in between. CDR1 is SGHTS, CDR2 YDEGEE, per germline. The length of the CDR3 is 14 residues. The CDR3 nucleotides are TGTGCCAGCAGCTTGGGGGGCCGGGCGGAGACCCAGTACTTC. Amino acid sequence: CASSLGGRAETQYF.

The sample holds a few counts of this clone. Here the CDR3 reads CAITQGTSYEQYF. CDR3 DNA sequence: TGTGCCATCACTCAGGGGACCTCCTACGAGCAGTACTTC. The chain links TRBV10-3 to TRBJ2-7; D perhaps matches TRBD1 (6 bases). The CDR3 totals 13 residues. The ends were cut back, 7 bases at V and 0 bases at J, with 10 bases in the middle. CDR1 is ENHRY and CDR2 is SYGVKD in the germline V gene.

The chain employs TRBV5-1 and TRBJ2-7, with a possible D match to TRBD1 (6 bases). Germline values: CDR1 SGHRS, CDR2 YFSETQ. This CDR3 contains 14 residues. Trimming left V 2 bases short and J 1 base short, with 10 bases between. The CDR3 loop is CASSLVTGSYEQYF. In DNA, the CDR3 is TGCGCCAGCAGCTTAGTGACAGGTTCCTACGAGCAGTACTTC. The full variable domain, in which reference TRBV5-1 and TRBJ2-7 provide the parts outside the CDR3, is KAGVTQTPRYLIKTRGQQVTLSCSPISGHRSVSWYQQTPGQGLQFLFEYFSETQRNKGNFPGRFSGRQFSNSRSEMNVSTLELGDSALYLCASSLVTGSYEQYFGPGTRLTVT.

The chain uses TRBV28 and TRBJ1-2; no clear D gene. The CDR3 totals 16 residues. V gave up 6 bases and J gave up 3 bases, with 20 bases separating them. The germline V gene has CDR1 MDHEN and CDR2 SYDVKM. This CDR3 is CASSGRSGGRDYGYTF. The CDR3 nucleotides are TGTGCCAGCAGCGGCCGCAGTGGAGGGCGGGACTATGGCTACACCTTC.

This rearrangement joins TRBV6-6 to TRBJ1-4, with D perhaps matching TRBD1 (5 bases). The CDR3 runs to 11 residues. V shed 6 bases and J shed 8 bases, with 7 bases lying between them. The germline CDR1 and CDR2 sequences are MNHNY and SVGAGI (reference sequence). The CDR3 coding sequence is TGTGCCAGCAGCCCAGGGGAAAAACTGTTTTTT. This sequence encodes CASSPGEKLFF.

This chain joins TRBV15 and TRBJ1-1, with 8 bases aligning to TRBD1. Germline CDR1 reads LNHNV; CDR2 reads YYDKDF (reference sequence). With V trimmed by 2 bases and J by 1 base, 9 bases remained unmatched. CDR3 length: 17 residues. CDR3 loop: CATSRKRGTGPNTEAFF. DNA of the CDR3: TGTGCCACCAGCAGAAAACGGGGGACAGGACCGAACACTGAAGCTTTCTTT.

V is TRBV5-8 and J is TRBJ1-2, with 12 bases fitting TRBD1. The CDR3 consists of 16 residues. CDR1 SGHTS and CDR2 YDEGEE come from the germline V gene. With 3 bases clipped from V and 5 bases from J, the junction kept 8 bases outside the gene matches. CDR3 in amino acids: CASSSGTGGAIYGYTF. The CDR3 nucleotides read TGTGCCAGCAGCTCCGGGACAGGGGGCGCGATTTATGGCTACACCTTC.